The 2 T cell receptor beta chains listed next were all sequenced from one sample in a study of metastatic and nonmetastatic thyroid tumors. No patient had received any treatment before thyroid surgery. TCRdb re-clonotyped the PCR reads via MiXCR. The sample consists of roughly 9,200 clones, 14% to 15% of them appearing once. The specimen sequenced was blood. The origin of the receptors is a female donor with papillary thyroid cancer or a benign thyroid nodule (not recorded which). Some clones in this sample may be carry-over from other donors' samples.

By sample share, this clone is medium-sized (0.01 to 0.1%). This chain joins TRBV7-2 and TRBJ2-7, with D unclear. The CDR3 has 14 residues. In germline, CDR1 is SGHTA, CDR2 FQGNSA. Between the trimmed V and J ends, which lost 2 bases and 5 bases, there was a span of 13 bases. The CDR3 is CASSLPSNRDEQYF. The DNA for the CDR3 is TGTGCCAGCAGCTTACCGTCTAACCGTGACGAGCAGTACTTC.

This clone was counted between two and nine times. The chain carries TRBV7-6 and TRBJ2-5, with TRBD2 as a possible D gene (5 bases). The CDR3 has 15 amino acids. The germline gives CDR1 SGHVS, CDR2 FNYEAQ. Trimming cost V 1 base and J 5 bases, with 14 bases left between them. The CDR3 nucleotides are TGTGCCAGCAGCTTAGATTCGGGGATTAGGGAGACCCAGTACTTC. Its protein product is CASSLDSGIRETQYF. Using reference TRBV7-6 and TRBJ2-5 for the parts outside the CDR3, the full variable domain is GAGVSQSPRYKVTKRGQDVALRCDPISGHVSLYWYRQALGQGPEFLTYFNYEAQQDKSGLPNDRFSAERPEGSISTLTIQRTEQRDSAMYRCASSLDSGIRETQYFGPGTRLLVL.